This entry features one T cell receptor (beta chain) sequence. Its specificity is not known. Sample time point: peak reinfection, 3 to 8 weeks after reinfection detection. Sorted cells were sequenced directly ex vivo without any in vitro expansion. Donors were people who inject drugs in the Montreal HEPCO cohort. There are 11 residues in the CDR3. Germline V lookup: CDR1 LNHDA, CDR2 SQIVND (reference sequence). V was clipped by 6 bases and J by 9 bases, with 9 bases between them. Sequencing was performed with immunoSEQ multiplex PCR; in TCRdb, only in-frame clones are kept and a portion is missing. Among over 35,000 clones, approximately 87% were seen once, and the ten largest hold roughly 1.2%. This sample was included in a study of memory CD8 T cells in hepatitis C reinfection. Study at large: Between 3 and 8 weeks after reinfection detection, peak samples were drawn.

Study-wide results and caveats: Only 5 or 6 donors prevented definitive conclusions about public clonotypes.

The material sequenced was naive CD8+ T cells sorted from blood. This sequence originates from a man between 18 and 29 years old with hepatitis C virus infection. This chain uses TRBV19 with TRBJ2-1; no firm D call. The CDR3 DNA sequence: TGTGCCAGTAGCCTAGATGCTGAGCAGTTCTTC. It translates to CASSLDAEQFF.